This T cell receptor (beta chain) was observed in a study of cytomegalovirus exposure and HLA in healthy donors. Study outcomes and limitations: A later analysis reportedly identified an Asian-associated ancestry cluster as carrying fewer N-insertions than the approximately 670-donor mean. Common viral pathogens seemed, in a later analysis, to connect with several of the most significant clusters. Later analysis showed most CMV-associated TCR beta chains appearing HLA-restricted.

This CDR3 region has 13 residues. Trimming removed 5 bases from V and 7 bases from J; junction bases left unmatched: 5. Germline CDR1 is SGHDT and CDR2 is YYEEEE. Worth noting for this clone: Its antigen is as yet unknown.

In the PCR, 60 Vbeta and 13 Jbeta primers were used. The data were produced by immunoSEQ multiplex PCR, yet TCRdb's version contains in-frame clones alone and is incomplete. Here the sample spans about 110,000 clones, about two thirds being singletons. The sequence was obtained from a boy aged 5-17 years in good health and CMV-seronegative. The sample comprised PBMCs. The chain joins TRBV5-6 to TRBJ1-2; TRBD1 agrees at 10 bases. The CDR3 DNA is TGTGCCAGCAGGGCGGGACAGGGGTCTGGCTACACCTTC. Protein sequence: CASRAGQGSGYTF.